The entry that follows covers one T cell receptor (beta chain) sequence. What it binds is not known. Other DNA sequences from this sample encode an identical CDR3 as well. The CDR3 is made up of 13 amino acids. V lost 5 bases and J 1 base, leaving 8 bases between the germline ends. Germline CDR1 and CDR2: LNHDA and SQIVND (reference sequence). Naive CD8 cells comprised CD45RO-negative, CCR7-positively selected cells, excluding terminally differentiated effector memory CD45RA+ cells. Within Nashville, Tennessee resided all donors, each a Caucasian adult. Sequencing used immunoSEQ multiplex PCR; TCRdb keeps in-frame clones, though not all of them. The top ten hold approximately 1% of the sample, which has about 1,900,000 clones, around 96% seen once. The record originates from a study of shared clonotypes between healthy human individuals. Study-wide background: Used for every donor were three CD4 naive, three CD4 memory, two CD8 naive and one CD8 memory plate. Overall study results and limits: Exclusively blood specimens were collected; tissue repertoires likely differ. Expectations were that clonotype sharing among donors would be affected by sequencing depth.

The chain combines TRBV19 with TRBJ1-2; D gene ambiguous. This receptor was obtained from a man between 18 and 29 years old in good health. Specimen: naive CD8+ T cells sorted from blood. The CDR3 coding sequence is TGTGCCAGTAGTCCAGGTGGTAACTATGGCTACACCTTC. As protein: CASSPGGNYGYTF. Based on the CDR3 plus reference TRBV19 and TRBJ1-2, the full variable domain is DGGITQSPKYLFRKEGQNVTLSCEQNLNHDAMYWYRQDPGQGLRLIYYSQIVNDFQKGDIAEGYSVSREKKESFPLTVTSAQKNPTAFYLCASSPGGNYGYTFGSGTRLTVV.